Sequencing of this TCR beta chain was carried out in a study of identical twins. This clonotype turned up a few times. Its antigen remains unknown. Regarding the study as a whole: Out-of-frame alpha sequences common to twins exhibited an excess of low generation probability.

The CDR3 has 12 amino acids. V lost 3 bases to trimming and J lost 7 bases, with 9 bases between them. The germline gives CDR1 MDHEN, CDR2 SYDVKM. Template switching introduced a universal primer site, and the cDNA bore unique molecular identifiers. TCRdb reanalysed the 5' RACE reads using MiXCR and keeps one entry per CDR3 protein. The data contain hundreds of thousands of distinct CDR3 sequences, more than 6.5% of them singletons. The sample was also reused in another study, on yellow fever vaccine responses in identical twins.

The sequenced sample was memory (CD45RO+) T cells sorted from blood. V and J are TRBV28 and TRBJ1-2, with D perhaps matching TRBD1 (5 bases). This receptor was taken from a woman aged 18-29 years in good health. The CDR3 DNA sequence: TGTGCCAGCAGTTTCAGGGTTGTTGGCTACACCTTC. Its protein is CASSFRVVGYTF.